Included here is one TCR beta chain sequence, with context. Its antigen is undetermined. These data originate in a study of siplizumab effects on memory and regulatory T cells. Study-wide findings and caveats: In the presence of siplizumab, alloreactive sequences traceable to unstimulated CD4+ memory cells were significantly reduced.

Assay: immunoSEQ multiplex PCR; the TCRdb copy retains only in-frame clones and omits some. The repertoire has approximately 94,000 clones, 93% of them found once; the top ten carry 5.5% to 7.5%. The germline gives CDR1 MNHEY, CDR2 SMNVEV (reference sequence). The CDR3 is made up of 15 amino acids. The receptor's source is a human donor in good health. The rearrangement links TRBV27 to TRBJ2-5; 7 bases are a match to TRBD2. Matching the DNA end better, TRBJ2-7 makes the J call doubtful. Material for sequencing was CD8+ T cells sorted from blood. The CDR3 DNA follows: TGTGCCAGCAGTTTTGGCGGGGGTAAAACCTACGAGCAGTACTTC. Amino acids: CASSFGGGKTYEQYF.